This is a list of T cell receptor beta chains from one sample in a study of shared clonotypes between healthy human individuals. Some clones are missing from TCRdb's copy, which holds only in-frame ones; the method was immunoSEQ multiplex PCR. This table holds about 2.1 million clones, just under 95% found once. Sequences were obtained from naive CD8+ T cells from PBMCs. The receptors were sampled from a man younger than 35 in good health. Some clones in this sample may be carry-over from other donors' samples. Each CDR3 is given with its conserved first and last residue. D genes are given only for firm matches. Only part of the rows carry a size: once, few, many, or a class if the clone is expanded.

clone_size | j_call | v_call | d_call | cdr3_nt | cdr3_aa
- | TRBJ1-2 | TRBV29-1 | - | TGCAGCGTTTCCTATAGGGGACGGGACTATGGCTACACCTTC | CSVSYRGRDYGYTF
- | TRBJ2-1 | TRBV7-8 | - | TGTGCCAGCAGCCACAGCTACAATGAGCAGTTCTTC | CASSHSYNEQFF
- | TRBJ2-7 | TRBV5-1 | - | TGCGCCAGCAGCCCGGGAAGGGGCTGGACTACCGACTTC | CASSPGRGWTTDF
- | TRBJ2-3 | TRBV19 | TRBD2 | TGTGCCAGTAGAGACCACAGCGGGAGGTCTGCAGATACGCAGTATTTT | CASRDHSGRSADTQYF
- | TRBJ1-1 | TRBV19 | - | TGTGCCAGTAGTATTATCGCAGAGATGAACACTGAAGCTTTCTTT | CASSIIAEMNTEAFF
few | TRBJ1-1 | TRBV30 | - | TGTGCCTGGAGTGCAATAGCCGGAGCTTTCTTT | CAWSAIAGAFF
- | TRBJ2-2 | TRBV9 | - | TGTGCCAGCGGGGAGAGTTGGACGACCGGGGAGCTGTTTTTT | CASGESWTTGELFF
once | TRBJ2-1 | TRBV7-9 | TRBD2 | TGTGCCAGCAGCCTGAGACTAGCGGGAGGGGTAGCCAATGAGCAGTTCTTC | CASSLRLAGGVANEQFF
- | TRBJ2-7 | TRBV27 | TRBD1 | TGTGCCAGCAGTATCCGGGACAGGTCCTACGAGCAGTACTTC | CASSIRDRSYEQYF
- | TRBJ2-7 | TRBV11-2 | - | TGTGCCAGCAGCTTAGCCAGGGACCGACGGCCCTACGAGCAGTACTTC | CASSLARDRRPYEQYF
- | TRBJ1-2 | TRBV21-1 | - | TGTGCCAGTAGACAGTATGGCTACACCTTC | CASRQYGYTF
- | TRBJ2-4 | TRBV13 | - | TGTGCCAGCACCCTACGTGCGGGTAGGGTCAAAAACATTCAGTACTTC | CASTLRAGRVKNIQYF
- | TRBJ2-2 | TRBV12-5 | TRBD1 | TGTGCTAGTGGTTTGGGGGACAGGGGCTGGCCCGGGGAGCTGTTTTTT | CASGLGDRGWPGELFF
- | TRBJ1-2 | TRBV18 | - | TGTGCCAGCTCACTTACTGGGACGCTATATGGCTACACCTTC | CASSLTGTLYGYTF
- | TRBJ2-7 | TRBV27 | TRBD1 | TGTGCCAGCAGTTCCGGGACAGGTCCCTACGAGCAGTACTTC | CASSSGTGPYEQYF
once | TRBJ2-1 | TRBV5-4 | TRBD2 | TGTGCCAGCAGCTCAAGTCGCAGCGGGAGAATTTATGAGCAGTTCTTC | CASSSSRSGRIYEQFF
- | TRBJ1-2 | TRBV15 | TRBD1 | TGTGCCACCAGCAGAGACGGGACAGTTTCTAACTATGGCTACACCTTC | CATSRDGTVSNYGYTF
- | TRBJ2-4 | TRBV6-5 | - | TGTGCCAGCAGCCAGGACAGAGCCAAAAACATTCAGTACTTC | CASSQDRAKNIQYF
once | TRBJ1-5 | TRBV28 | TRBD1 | TGTGCCAGCAGCTTGCCGGGGACAGGGGATCAGCCCCAGCATTTT | CASSLPGTGDQPQHF
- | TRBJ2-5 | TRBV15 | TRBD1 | TGTGCCACCAGCAGATCGCCGGGACAGGGCCAAGAGACCCAGTACTTC | CATSRSPGQGQETQYF
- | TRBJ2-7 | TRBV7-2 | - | TGTGCCAGCAAGGGTCACGAGCAGTACTTC | CASKGHEQYF
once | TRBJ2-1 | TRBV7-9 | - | TGTGCCAGCAGAGGAGTAGGGCGGGGGCACAATGAGCAGTTCTTC | CASRGVGRGHNEQFF
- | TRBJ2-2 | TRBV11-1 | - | TGTGCCAGCAGCTTGCGGGATGGGACCGGGGAGCTGTTTTTT | CASSLRDGTGELFF
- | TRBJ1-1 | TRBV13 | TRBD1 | TGTGCCAGCAGAAACTCGGGACAGGGTTCGAGCACTGAAGCTTTCTTT | CASRNSGQGSSTEAFF